The 29 T cell receptor beta chains presented below share a single source sample, sequenced in a study of blood T cell repertoires in COVID-19. Generated by immunoSEQ multiplex PCR, the TCRdb table keeps only in-frame clones and is missing some. The sample lists approximately 180,000 clones, over 80% seen once, with roughly 7.2% in the top ten. Sequences were obtained from peripheral blood. The receptors were gathered from a woman aged 40 to 50 with COVID-19, enrolled during active disease.

This sequence joins TRBV19 and TRBJ2-1; TRBD1 aligns across 10 bases. Trimming cost V 5 bases and J 2 bases; bases outside gene matches: 6. The CDR3 is made up of 16 amino acids. The V gene's germline CDR1 is LNHDA and CDR2 SQIVND (reference sequence). This chain's CDR3 is CASSVTGQGPYNEQFF. The CDR3 nucleotides read TGTGCCAGTAGTGTAACGGGACAGGGGCCCTACAATGAGCAGTTCTTC.

The rearrangement joins TRBV24-1 to TRBJ1-2, with D uncertain. The CDR3 sequence is 12 residues long. The germline V gene has CDR1 KGHDR and CDR2 SFDVKD. V lost 7 bases to trimming and J lost 2 bases, with 7 bases between them. This CDR3 is CATRAANYGYTF. The DNA for the CDR3 is TGTGCCACCAGGGCAGCGAACTATGGCTACACCTTC.

This clone occurred once. This chain joins TRBV18 and TRBJ2-7, with TRBD2 matching over 7 bases. Losses at the gene ends were 0 bases for V and 0 bases for J; bases not matched to a gene: 2. The CDR3 loop spans 15 amino acids. In germline, CDR1 is KGHSH, CDR2 LQKENI. The CDR3 sequence: CASSPPWGGSYEQYF. Written as DNA, the CDR3 is TGTGCCAGCTCACCACCGTGGGGGGGCTCCTACGAGCAGTACTTC.

The CDR3 DNA sequence: TGTGCCAGCAGCGCTCTCCCGAGCGGGAGGCCTGGCGGTGAGCAGTTCTTC. Its translation is CASSALPSGRPGGEQFF. This chain links TRBV9 with TRBJ2-1; TRBD2 aligns across 9 bases. V shed 3 bases and J 9 bases; nucleotides not matched to a gene: 16. Germline values: CDR1 SGDLS, CDR2 YYNGEE. CDR3 size: 17 residues.

This chain uses TRBV28 with TRBJ2-1; TRBD2 matches at 10 bases. The CDR3 covers 15 residues. Trimming at V came to 5 bases and at J to 2 bases, leaving 3 bases not matched to a gene. CDR1 and CDR2 (germline): MDHEN, SYDVKM. CDR3 nucleotide sequence: TGTGCCAGCAGTACCGGGACTAGCGCCTACAATGAGCAGTTCTTC. This codes for CASSTGTSAYNEQFF.

V is TRBV7-3 and J is TRBJ2-1, with a possible D match to TRBD2 (5 bases). The CDR3 spans 15 residues. Per germline, CDR1 SGHTA and CDR2 FQGTGA. Trimming took off 5 bases at V and 0 bases at J, with 11 bases between the two ends. The CDR3 DNA follows: TGTGCCAGCAGCCTTCCGGGGAGCTCCTACAATGAGCAGTTCTTC. This sequence encodes CASSLPGSSYNEQFF. The full variable domain, its missing parts supplied by reference TRBV7-3 and TRBJ2-1, is GAGVSQTPSNKVTEKGKYVELRCDPISGHTALYWYRQSLGQGPEFLIYFQGTGAADDSGLPNDRFFAVRPEGSVSTLKIQRTERGDSAVYLCASSLPGSSYNEQFFGPGTRLTVL.

The rearrangement uses TRBV15 and TRBJ1-1, with D perhaps matching TRBD1 (5 bases). Germline CDR1 is LNHNV and CDR2 is YYDKDF (reference sequence). V gave up 0 bases and J gave up 4 bases, with 12 bases separating them. The CDR3 sequence is 15 residues long. The CDR3 region has the DNA TGTGCCACCAGCAGAGATCTGGGGGGAAGCACTGAAGCTTTCTTT. Translating it yields CATSRDLGGSTEAFF.

CDR3 in DNA: TGTGCCAGCAGCTTTCCCGCAGATACGCAGTATTTT. Translated, it gives CASSFPADTQYF. The chain has TRBV7-9 and TRBJ2-3; D is unclear. The CDR3 loop spans 12 amino acids. V shed 3 bases and J shed 4 bases, with 5 bases lying between them. Germline CDR1 SEHNR, CDR2 FQNEAQ (reference sequence).

The chain uses TRBV5-1 and TRBJ1-4; 7 nucleotides match TRBD1. The V gene's germline CDR1 is SGHRS and CDR2 YFSETQ. The CDR3 length is 14 residues. The V and J ends lost 5 bases and 7 bases, in that order; junction bases with no gene match: 8. The CDR3 loop reads CASRLRQGGEKLFF. Here the CDR3 DNA reads TGCGCCAGCAGGTTACGACAGGGTGGTGAAAAACTGTTTTTT.

V usage is TRBV27 and J usage is TRBJ2-7; D may be TRBD2 (6 bases). The V gene's germline CDR1 is MNHEY and CDR2 SMNVEV (reference sequence). Between the trimmed V and J ends, which lost 6 bases and 2 bases, there was a span of 17 bases. The CDR3 has 15 amino acids. CDR3 nucleotides: TGTGCCAGCAGGGATGTCGGTAGCGGTCCCTACGAGCAGTACTTC. Protein: CASRDVGSGPYEQYF.

By sample fraction, this clone is medium-sized. The gene calls are TRBV5-1 and TRBJ2-7, with 10 positions matching TRBD1. The germline V gene encodes CDR1 SGHRS and CDR2 YFSETQ. The V segment lost 4 bases and the J segment 6 bases; nucleotides outside the gene matches: 13. The CDR3 runs to 16 residues. In DNA form, the CDR3 reads TGCGCCAGCAGCCCAGACCCCGGGACAGGGGCTGCCGAGCAGTACTTC. Translated: CASSPDPGTGAAEQYF.

The chain carries TRBV19 and TRBJ2-5; a possible D gene is TRBD2 (6 bases). The CDR3 loop spans 13 amino acids. Germline-derived CDR1 and CDR2 are LNHDA and SQIVND (reference sequence). V was trimmed by 10 bases and J by 2 bases, leaving 14 bases between them. The CDR3 reads CATRPRGQETQYF. CDR3 DNA: TGTGCCACCCGCCCGCGGGGACAAGAGACCCAGTACTTC.

In the case of this clone: Sequence at one end of the junction differs from germline and may be a read error. The J gene is TRBJ2-1, the V gene TRBV7-7, with 11 bases that match TRBD2. Germline assignment: CDR1 SSHAT and CDR2 FNYEAQ (reference sequence). The CDR3 consists of 12 residues. The CDR3 nucleotides are TGTGCTAGCAGCTTAGCGGGAGGGGAGCAGTTCTTC. Amino acids: CASSLAGGEQFF.

The sample holds a few counts of this clone. Other nucleotide sequences from this sample produce the same CDR3. V usage is TRBV18 and J usage is TRBJ1-1; D uncertain. There are 14 residues in the CDR3. Trimming left V 2 bases short and J 1 base short, with 8 bases between. The germline CDR1 and CDR2 sequences are KGHSH and LQKENI. CDR3 in amino acids: CASSPSSRNTEAFF. For the CDR3, the DNA is TGTGCCAGCTCACCATCATCCAGGAACACTGAAGCTTTCTTT. Looking up the rest from reference TRBV18 and TRBJ1-1 gives the full variable domain: NAGVMQNPRHLVRRRGQEARLRCSPMKGHSHVYWYRQLPEEGLKFMVYLQKENIIDESGMPKERFSAEFPKEGPSILRIQQVVRGDSAAYFCASSPSSRNTEAFFGQGTRLTVV.

This chain links TRBV15 with TRBJ1-1, with no clear D. Germline CDR1 is LNHNV and CDR2 is YYDKDF (reference sequence). The V end lost 3 bases, the J end lost 7 bases, and 9 bases lay between the germline ends. The CDR3 has 12 amino acids. CDR3 amino acids: CATSRVNGEAFF. The CDR3 nucleotides are TGTGCCACCAGCAGGGTTAACGGTGAAGCTTTCTTT.

The CDR3 nucleotides read TGTGCCAGTAGTATAGAAGAAGGGGTCTATGGCTACACCTTC. Its protein product is CASSIEEGVYGYTF. The chain couples TRBV19 to TRBJ1-2; a weak D match, TRBD1 (5 bases). The V gene's germline CDR1 is LNHDA and CDR2 SQIVND (reference sequence). V shed 0 bases and J shed 4 bases, with 9 bases lying between them. The CDR3 consists of 14 residues.

The chain recombines TRBV4-2 with TRBJ2-7; tentative D call: TRBD2 (5 bases). The V end lost 1 base, the J end lost 6 bases, and 13 bases lay between the germline ends. This CDR3 spans 14 amino acids. The germline V gene has CDR1 LGHNA and CDR2 YNFKEQ. CDR3 coding DNA: TGTGCCAGCAGCCAAGGAGGGAACCCCTCCGAGCAGTACTTC. Its protein product is CASSQGGNPSEQYF.

The chain employs TRBV12-1 and TRBJ2-4; no check of the table's D call, TRBD1, against the DNA was made. TRBV12-1 is flagged as a pseudogene. The CDR3 spans 15 residues. CDR3 in amino acids: CASSFVGTGENIQYF. The CDR3 DNA is TGTGCCAGCAGCTTTGTGGGGACAGGGGAAAACATTCAGTACTTC.

The V call is TRBV10-1, the J call TRBJ2-6, with a possible D match to TRBD1 (5 bases). CDR1 WNHNN and CDR2 SYGVQD come from the germline V gene (reference sequence). The germline V and J ends were trimmed by 5 bases and 0 bases, with 14 bases remaining between them. The CDR3 runs 17 residues. CDR3 sequence reads: CASSTQTESSGANVLTF. The CDR3 nucleotides read TGCGCCAGCAGTACTCAGACAGAAAGCTCTGGGGCCAACGTCCTGACTTTC.

As concerns this clone: Distinct nucleotide sequences in the sample also encode this CDR3. The CDR3 nucleotides are TGTGCCAGCAGTTTTGGAGACAGCTCCTACGAGCAGTACTTC. It specifies CASSFGDSSYEQYF. The chain couples TRBV27 to TRBJ2-7; maybe TRBD1 (5 bases). V lost 3 bases and J lost 0, with 9 bases in between. Per germline, CDR1 MNHEY and CDR2 SMNVEV (reference sequence). CDR3 size: 14 residues.

The rearrangement links TRBV29-1 to TRBJ1-4; TRBD1 matches 9 bases. Germline CDR1 and CDR2: SQVTM and ANQGSEA. There are 13 residues in the CDR3. This chain's CDR3 is CSSKGTGNEKLFF. CDR3 DNA: TGCAGTTCAAAGGGGACAGGGAATGAAAAACTGTTTTTT.

This clone was recorded once. The chain recombines TRBV6-5 with TRBJ2-3; 7 bases are a match to TRBD1. The CDR3 totals 14 residues. The V gene end was trimmed by 4 bases and the J gene end by 2 bases; junction bases not matched to a gene: 3. CDR1 MNHEY and CDR2 SVGAGI come from the germline V gene. The CDR3 region has the DNA TGTGCCAGCAGTTGGGACAGTCTCACAGATACGCAGTATTTT. Translating gives CASSWDSLTDTQYF.

This chain joins TRBV10-1 and TRBJ2-5; TRBD2 matches at 11 bases. The CDR3 spans 14 residues. J gave up 7 bases and V 6 bases, and 7 bases lay outside the gene matches. Germline assignment: CDR1 WNHNN and CDR2 SYGVQD (reference sequence). The CDR3 sequence is CASSLTSGKGTQYF. The CDR3 coding sequence is TGCGCCAGCAGCCTGACTAGCGGGAAGGGGACCCAGTACTTC.

The rearrangement joins TRBV28 to TRBJ2-7; no clear D gene. Germline CDR1 is MDHEN and CDR2 is SYDVKM. Between the trimmed V and J ends, which lost 3 bases and 0 bases, there was a span of 9 bases. The CDR3 runs 14 residues. CDR3 in DNA: TGTGCCAGCAGTTTCGCGGTGAGCTCCTACGAGCAGTACTTC. Protein sequence: CASSFAVSSYEQYF.

The genes are TRBV3-1 (or the pseudogene TRBV3-2) and TRBJ1-5, with a weak D call TRBD1 (6 bases). Germline assignment: CDR1 LGHDT and CDR2 YNNKEL (reference sequence). The CDR3 extends over 16 amino acids. Trimming removed 1 base from V and 3 bases from J, with 13 bases in between. The CDR3 bases are TGTGCCAGCAGCCAAGGGGGGCCAGGGGTCAATCAGCCCCAGCATTTT. It is translated as CASSQGGPGVNQPQHF.

The chain employs TRBV28 and TRBJ1-6; TRBD1 matches 10 bases. Germline V CDR1 and CDR2: MDHEN, SYDVKM. The CDR3 has 15 amino acids. V lost 3 bases, J lost 10 bases, and 6 bases stayed unmatched. CDR3 residues: CASSFGDRGGSPLHF. CDR3 DNA: TGTGCCAGCAGTTTTGGGGACAGGGGAGGCTCACCCCTCCACTTT.

This chain uses TRBV5-1 with TRBJ2-5; 13 positions agree with TRBD2. The CDR3 is 15 amino acids. V was pared by 3 bases and J by 5 bases, with 4 bases of the junction left unmatched. CDR1 is SGHRS and CDR2 is YFSETQ in the germline V gene. The CDR3 DNA is TGCGCCAGCAGCTGGACTAGCGGGGGAGGGGAGACCCAGTACTTC. Protein sequence: CASSWTSGGGETQYF.

The rearrangement links TRBV11-3 to TRBJ2-1; 10 bases agree with TRBD2. V dropped 1 base and J dropped 7; count of bases not matched to a gene: 7. There are 16 residues in the CDR3. In germline, CDR1 is SGHNT, CDR2 YENEEA. The CDR3 region has the DNA TGTGCCAGCAGCTTAGGAGGGAGCGGGAGGGGAAATGAGCAGTTCTTC. This sequence encodes CASSLGGSGRGNEQFF.

The chain is built from TRBV4-2 and TRBJ2-1, with TRBD2 identical over 8 bases. Germline-derived CDR1 and CDR2 are LGHNA and YNFKEQ. The CDR3 has 22 amino acids. V dropped 4 bases and J dropped 0; count of bases not matched to a gene: 23. The CDR3 nucleotides are TGTGCCAGCAGCCCGGTGCGCGAAAGCGGGAGAAAGGCCGAGGTCTCCTACAATGAGCAGTTCTTC. Translated: CASSPVRESGRKAEVSYNEQFF.